This T cell receptor beta chain was retrieved from a study of T cells in Graves' hyperthyroidism and ophthalmopathy (dated by TCRdb to about 2019). At the level of the whole study: Peripheral blood samples were taken at initial diagnosis, before any treatment was given. To identify distinguishing TCR V-J signatures, a discovery cohort of about 100 patients was used, comprising some 45 with Graves' ophthalmopathy and 57 with stable Graves' hyperthyroidism. An independent validation cohort of under 20 hyperthyroidism patients and roughly 16 patients who later progressed to ophthalmopathy tested prospective prediction of ophthalmopathy. The roughly 99 discovery patients were divided at random into training and test sets in a 7:3 ratio. In addition, the study compared T-cell repertoires in thyroid tissue and in blood from several Graves' hyperthyroidism patients. After sampling, hyperthyroidism patients received methimazole starting at 30 mg daily, and ophthalmopathy patients received high-dose intravenous methylprednisolone. According to the paper, TCR Vbeta CDR3 sequencing was carried out on some 140 peripheral blood samples, which came from some 41 ophthalmopathy, 80 or so hyperthyroidism and approximately 17 progressor patients.

With regard to this clonotype: Its antigen remains undetermined. Per-base quality was not reported, and no clone a single base away is much larger than it.

The TCR beta CDR3 regions were amplified from the RNA transcripts. The first round of RT-PCR for the TCR CDR3 was performed with the HTBI primer set and the Qiagen OneStep RT-PCR kit. A second multiplex PCR round built the libraries, followed by size selection and purification. Paired-end sequencing of the libraries was performed with 100 bp reads on an Illumina HiSeq2000. Concerning the study's data processing: Raw data were processed with SOAPnuke, discarding reads with adapters, uncalled bases, mean Phred below 15, or no exact constant-primer or identifier match. High-quality paired reads were merged using COPE v1.2.5, and each unique nucleotide sequence was defined as a clonotype. Clonotypes were aligned to IMGT TRBV, TRBD and TRBJ reference segments using MiTCR v1.1. Only V-J combinations with frequency above 0.0001, covering 99% to 99.2% of repertoires, were analysed. A TCS score was defined as the ratio of F50 (clonal expansion) to E x V (chaos), with BLOSUM62-based TCRdist applied between CDR3 peptides within each V-J. Welch's t-statistics and random forest reduced around 510 V-J features to 10 to 15, which were used in a naive Bayes classifier (R e1071). TCRdb applied fastp at Q25 and MiXCR to the public reads, then kept only in-frame beta chains. Each entry merges the rows of one CDR3 protein and shows their most common DNA and genes. TCRdb, not the authors, supplied the V and J calls. This sample has nearly 600,000 distinct CDR3 sequences in its table, and roughly 13% of those were observed once. Together, the top ten hold roughly 5.5% of the sample.

What the research found in general, with its limitations: A 13 V-J signature model separated ophthalmopathy from stable hyperthyroidism, with just over 85% sensitivity and 81.08% specificity in cross-validation and 80%/75% in testing. Sample size was not statistically predetermined, and investigators were not blinded to group allocation. In validation, progression to ophthalmopathy was predicted by the model with 70% to 71% sensitivity and around 75% specificity, a median of roughly 6.4 months before onset. Most expanded thyroid clonotypes (frequency above 0.001) were also detected in blood, suggesting blood repertoires may reflect thyroid immune responses.

According to the germline V gene (reference sequence), CDR1 reads SEHNR and CDR2 reads FQNEAQ. Taken from cysteine to phenylalanine, the CDR3 has 15 residues. The DNA shown is the 45-base CDR3, in frame from base 1. Ends trimmed: V by 5 bases, J by 11 bases; bases unmatched to a gene: 13. Hyperthyroidism patients were aged 18 to 65 years and newly diagnosed, with disease duration of less than 2 months. Any patient with an uncontrolled infection, another autoimmune disease, pregnancy or lactation was excluded. Diagnoses were established on the basis of clinical symptoms, serum thyroxine and TRAb, thyroid ultrasound, and orbital computed tomography. Blood from progressor patients was drawn when they were first diagnosed with hyperthyroidism, before any ophthalmopathy symptoms appeared. PBMCs were isolated from 10 ml of fresh peripheral blood by Ficoll-Paque density gradient centrifugation. Progressor patients were defined as those initially diagnosed with Graves' hyperthyroidism in whom ophthalmopathy developed during follow-up. Total RNA was extracted using Trizol reagent, and RNA quality was assessed on an Agilent 2100 Bioanalyzer.

The chain is encoded by TRBV7-9 joined to TRBJ1-1, with TRBD1 identical over 11 junction bases. This TCR came from a woman younger than 45 with Graves' hyperthyroidism that later progressed to Graves' ophthalmopathy. Sequenced sample: blood. The CDR3 here reads CASSLGQGAETAAFF. The DNA reads TGTGCCAGCAGCCTCGGACAGGGGGCTGAAACGGCTGCTTTCTTT. The full variable domain, with segments outside the CDR3 supplied by the reference TRBV7-9 and TRBJ1-1 proteins, appears as DTGVSQNPRHKITKRGQNVTFRCDPISEHNRLYWYRQTLGQGPEFLTYFQNEAQLEKSRLLSDRFSAERPKGSFSTLEIQRTEQGDSAMYLCASSLGQGAETAAFFGQGTRLTVV.